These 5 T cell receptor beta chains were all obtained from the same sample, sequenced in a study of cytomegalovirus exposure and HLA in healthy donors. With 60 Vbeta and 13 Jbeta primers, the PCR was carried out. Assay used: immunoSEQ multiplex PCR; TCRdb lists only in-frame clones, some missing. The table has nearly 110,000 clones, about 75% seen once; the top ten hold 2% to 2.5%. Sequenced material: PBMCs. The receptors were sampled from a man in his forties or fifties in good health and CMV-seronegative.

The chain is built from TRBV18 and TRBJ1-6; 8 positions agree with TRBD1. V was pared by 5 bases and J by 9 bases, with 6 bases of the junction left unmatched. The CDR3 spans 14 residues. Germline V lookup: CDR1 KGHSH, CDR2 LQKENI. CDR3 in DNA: TGTGCCAGCTCAATGCAGGGGGCGGGTTCACCCCTCCACTTT. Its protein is CASSMQGAGSPLHF.

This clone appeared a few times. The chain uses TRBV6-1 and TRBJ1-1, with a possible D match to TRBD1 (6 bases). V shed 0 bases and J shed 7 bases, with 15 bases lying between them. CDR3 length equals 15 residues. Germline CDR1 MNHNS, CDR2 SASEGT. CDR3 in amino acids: CASSEAHQGMGEAFF. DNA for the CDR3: TGTGCCAGCAGTGAAGCGCATCAGGGGATGGGTGAAGCTTTCTTT.

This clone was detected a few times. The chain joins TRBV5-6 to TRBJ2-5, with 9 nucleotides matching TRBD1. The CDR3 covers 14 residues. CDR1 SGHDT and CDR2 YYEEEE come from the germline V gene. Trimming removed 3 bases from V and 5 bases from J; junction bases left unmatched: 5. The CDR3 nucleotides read TGTGCCAGCAGCTGGAACAGGGGGCACGAGACCCAGTACTTC. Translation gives CASSWNRGHETQYF.

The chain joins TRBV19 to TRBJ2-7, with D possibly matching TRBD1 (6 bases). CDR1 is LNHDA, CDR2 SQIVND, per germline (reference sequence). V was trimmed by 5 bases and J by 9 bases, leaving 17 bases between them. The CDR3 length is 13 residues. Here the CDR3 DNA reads TGTGCCAGTAGTGAGGACAGTTTGGGCGGGCAGTACTTC. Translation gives CASSEDSLGGQYF.

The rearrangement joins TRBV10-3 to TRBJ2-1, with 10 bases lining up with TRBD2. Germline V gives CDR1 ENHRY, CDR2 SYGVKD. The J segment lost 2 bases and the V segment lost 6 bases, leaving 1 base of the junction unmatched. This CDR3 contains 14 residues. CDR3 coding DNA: TGTGCCATCAGACTAGCGGGGACCTACAATGAGCAGTTCTTC. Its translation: CAIRLAGTYNEQFF.